This T cell receptor beta chain comes out of a study of patients and donors after allogeneic stem cell transplantation. This clonotype showed up just a few times. V was pared by 1 base and J by 6 bases, with 9 bases between. CDR1 is SGHTA, CDR2 FQGNSA, per germline. This CDR3 contains 14 residues. MiXCR was run by TCRdb on the RT-PCR reads, yielding one entry per CDR3 protein. The profile covers around 4,100 distinct CDR3 sequences, with 24% appearing a single time and around 16% taken by the ten largest. This sequence joins TRBV7-2 and TRBJ2-2, with D uncertain. The specimen sequenced was blood, either unsorted or a sorted T cell fraction (not recorded which). The source is a human donor who was either an allogeneic HSCT recipient or a stem cell or donor lymphocyte infusion donor (not recorded which). It is not recorded whose cells these are; they may come from a transplant donor. Written as DNA, the CDR3 is TGTGCCAGCAGCTTAGTAGTAAGAGCCGGGGAGCTGTTTTTT. Encoded protein: CASSLVVRAGELFF.